This passage covers 13 T cell receptor beta chains from one sample sequenced in a study of blood T cell repertoires in COVID-19. This table comes from immunoSEQ multiplex PCR, and its TCRdb copy is limited to in-frame clones, with some not included. The repertoire holds approximately 120,000 clones, about three quarters seen once, with almost 4.5% in the top ten. The sequencing sample was made of peripheral blood. These TCRs come from a human donor in a cohort sampled during active or convalescent COVID-19.

The chain carries TRBV5-4 and TRBJ1-1; a possible D gene is TRBD1 (5 bases). Trimming took off 6 bases at V and 5 bases at J, with 11 bases between the two ends. The germline V gene encodes CDR1 SGHNT and CDR2 YYREEE (reference sequence). The CDR3 covers 12 residues. CDR3 sequence: CASKGRGTEAFF. The DNA for the CDR3 is TGTGCCAGCAAAGGCCGGGGGACTGAAGCTTTCTTT.

The CDR3 DNA is TGCGCCAGCAGCCTGGGACAGGGTTTATACGAGCAGTACTTC. Its translation is CASSLGQGLYEQYF. This sequence joins TRBV5-1 and TRBJ2-7; 9 bases align to TRBD1. The CDR3 loop spans 14 amino acids. V shed 4 bases and J 4 bases; nucleotides not matched to a gene: 6. Germline V gives CDR1 SGHRS, CDR2 YFSETQ.

V usage is TRBV9 and J usage is TRBJ2-1; 11 nucleotides match TRBD2. V was pared by 4 bases and J by 2 bases, with 2 bases of the junction left unmatched. The CDR3 sequence is 15 residues long. Germline V gene sequence: CDR1 SGDLS, CDR2 YYNGEE. CDR3 nucleotides: TGTGCCAGCAGCTTGGGACTAGCGGCCTACAATGAGCAGTTCTTC. This gives the protein CASSLGLAAYNEQFF.

This chain connects TRBV18 to TRBJ1-4; TRBD1 agrees at 8 bases. Germline CDR1 KGHSH, CDR2 LQKENI. The V and J ends lost 4 bases and 8 bases, in that order; junction bases with no gene match: 3. The CDR3 contains 13 residues. DNA of the CDR3: TGTGCCAGCTCACGGGGACAGGAAGAAAAACTGTTTTTT. This gives the protein CASSRGQEEKLFF.

Written as DNA, the CDR3 is TGTGCCAGCAGCGCGACAGGGTGGGAGACCCAGTACTTC. Encoded protein: CASSATGWETQYF. This chain joins TRBV9 and TRBJ2-5; 7 bases agree with TRBD1. V shed 3 bases, J shed 5 bases, and the junction held 4 bases outside the gene matches. The germline CDR1 and CDR2 sequences are SGDLS and YYNGEE. The length of the CDR3 is 13 residues.

This chain connects TRBV11-2 to TRBJ2-1; weak D call: TRBD2 (5 bases). Per germline, CDR1 SGHAT and CDR2 FQNNGV. Trimming stripped 10 bases from V and 9 bases from J, with 22 bases between. CDR3 length equals 14 residues. As DNA, the CDR3 is TGTGCCACTAGCCCCGAGCGGAAATATGGTGAGCAGTTCTTC. Its protein product is CATSPERKYGEQFF.

This chain connects TRBV28 to TRBJ2-1, with TRBD2 matching over 8 bases. With 6 bases clipped from V and 5 bases from J, the junction kept 6 bases outside the gene matches. The CDR3 length is 14 residues. Germline V gene sequence: CDR1 MDHEN, CDR2 SYDVKM. For the CDR3, the DNA is TGTGCCAGCAGAAATAGCGGGAAGCACAATGAGCAGTTCTTC. Translated: CASRNSGKHNEQFF. The full variable domain, completed using reference TRBV28 and TRBJ2-1, is DVKVTQSSRYLVKRTGEKVFLECVQDMDHENMFWYRQDPGLGLRLIYFSYDVKMKEKGDIPEGYSVSREKKERFSLILESASTNQTSMYLCASRNSGKHNEQFFGPGTRLTVL.

This chain joins TRBV5-5 and TRBJ2-5; D remains ambiguous. The CDR3 is made up of 15 amino acids. Trimming took 1 base from V and 3 from J, leaving 13 bases between them. Germline V gene lookup returns CDR1 SGHKS and CDR2 YYEKEE (reference sequence). The CDR3 sequence: CASSLSAVRKETQYF. The CDR3, as DNA: TGTGCCAGCAGCTTGTCCGCGGTGCGCAAAGAGACCCAGTACTTC.

This clone was observed a handful of times. The chain carries TRBV2 and TRBJ2-5; 9 bases are a match to TRBD2. V was pared by 6 bases and J by 2 bases, with 7 bases of the junction left unmatched. The CDR3 loop spans 15 amino acids. The germline V gene encodes CDR1 SNHLY and CDR2 FYNNEI. In nucleotides, the CDR3 is TGTGCCAGCAGACGACTAGCGGTTAGGCAAGAGACCCAGTACTTC. This gives the protein CASRRLAVRQETQYF.

The chain is built from TRBV30 and TRBJ1-6, with unresolved D. Germline V CDR1 and CDR2: GTSNPN, SVGIG (reference sequence). The V end lost 0 bases, the J end lost 1 base, and 7 bases lay between the germline ends. CDR3 size: 15 residues. CDR3 in amino acids: CAWSVEYSYNSPLHF. Written as DNA, the CDR3 is TGTGCCTGGAGTGTAGAGTATTCCTATAATTCACCCCTCCACTTT.

V gene TRBV7-3 combines with J gene TRBJ2-7; D ambiguous. The CDR3 runs 14 residues. CDR1 and CDR2 from the germline V gene are SGHTA and FQGTGA. Between the trimmed V and J ends, which lost 2 bases and 4 bases, there was a span of 12 bases. The CDR3 spells CASSLSRNSYEQYF. CDR3 coding DNA: TGTGCCAGCAGCTTATCACGTAACAGTTACGAGCAGTACTTC.

The CDR3 nucleotides are TGTGCCAGCTCACCCCCAGGACAAGAGACCCAGTACTTC. Protein: CASSPPGQETQYF. The V call is TRBV18, the J call TRBJ2-5, with D unresolved. The CDR3 extends over 13 amino acids. V dropped 3 bases and J dropped 2 bases, with 7 bases sitting between them. CDR1 is KGHSH and CDR2 is LQKENI in the germline V gene.

The rearrangement joins TRBV10-3 to TRBJ1-2; 8 positions agree with TRBD1. V was clipped by 5 bases and J by 5 bases; unmatched bases: 7. The CDR3 length is 14 residues. Germline V lookup: CDR1 ENHRY, CDR2 SYGVKD. CDR3 nucleotides: TGTGCCATCAGTCCGGGACAGGTAATTTATGGCTACACCTTC. It codes for CAISPGQVIYGYTF.